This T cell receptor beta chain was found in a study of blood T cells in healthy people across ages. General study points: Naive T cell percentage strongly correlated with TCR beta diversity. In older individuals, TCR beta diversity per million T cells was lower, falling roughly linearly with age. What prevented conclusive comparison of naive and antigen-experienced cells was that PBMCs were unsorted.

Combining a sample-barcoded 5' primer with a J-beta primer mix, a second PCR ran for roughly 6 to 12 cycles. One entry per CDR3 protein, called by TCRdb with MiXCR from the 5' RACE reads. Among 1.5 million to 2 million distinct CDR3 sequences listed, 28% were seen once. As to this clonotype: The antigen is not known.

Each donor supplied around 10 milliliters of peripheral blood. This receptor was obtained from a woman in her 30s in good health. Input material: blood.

The CDR3 bases are TGTGCCACGGGGGAGTCCCTCTACAATGAGCAGTTCTTC. It translates to CATGESLYNEQFF. V gene TRBV13 combines with J gene TRBJ2-1; a weak D match, TRBD2 (6 bases). The ends were cut back, 10 bases at V and 3 bases at J, with 13 bases in the middle. The CDR3 covers 13 residues. Germline V CDR1 and CDR2: PRHDT, FYEKMQ (reference sequence). The whole variable domain, remainder taken from reference TRBV13 and TRBJ2-1, is AAGVIQSPRHLIKEKRETATLKCYPIPRHDTVYWYQQGPGQDPQFLISFYEKMQSDKGSIPDRFSAQQFSDYHSELNMSSLELGDSALYFCATGESLYNEQFFGPGTRLTVL.